This T cell receptor beta chain was sequenced in a study of blood T cell repertoires in COVID-19. Study information: Samples representing acute and convalescent COVID-19 were sourced from the United States, Italy and Spain. Sample material is recorded as cDNA or gDNA derived from T cells, B-cell-depleted T cells, or PBMCs.

CDR3 size: 14 residues. Trimming shortened V by 7 bases and J by 3 bases, and 13 bases separated the two germline ends. The V gene's germline CDR1 is SGDLS and CDR2 YYNGEE. Per the authors' pipeline: Amplification with reference gene primers provided the estimates of nucleated cell counts. Clones were sequenced by immunoSEQ multiplex PCR, and TCRdb holds only the in-frame ones, with some missing. That table is the source of V, J and clone size, and D and trimming were worked out from the DNA. The sample has around 200,000 clones; around 85% are singletons. Sequencing input: peripheral blood. The rearrangement joins TRBV9 to TRBJ1-4, with D hard to call. The receptor's source is a woman older than 75 with acute or convalescent COVID-19. The CDR3 protein is CASGPSGSNEKLFF. CDR3 DNA: TGTGCCAGCGGCCCGTCGGGATCTAATGAAAAACTGTTTTTT.